One and the same sample provided the 21 T cell receptor beta chains below, sequenced in a study of cytomegalovirus exposure and HLA in healthy donors. In the PCR, 60 Vbeta and 13 Jbeta primers were used. Profiled with immunoSEQ multiplex PCR; TCRdb holds only in-frame clones, not every one. The table has some 180,000 clones, roughly 77% seen once. The sequenced material came from PBMCs. The receptor source for this set is a woman in her 30s in good health and CMV-seronegative.

The J gene is TRBJ1-1, the V gene TRBV30; D is undetermined. V was pared by 5 bases and J by 3 bases, with 10 bases between. CDR1 is GTSNPN, CDR2 SVGIG, per germline (reference sequence). This CDR3 region has 12 residues. CDR3 coding DNA: TGTGCCTGGGCTGACACAGACACTGAAGCTTTCTTT. Encoded protein: CAWADTDTEAFF. The variable domain in full, completed from reference TRBV30 and TRBJ1-1, reads SQTIHQWPATLVQPVGSPLSLECTVEGTSNPNLYWYRQAAGRGLQLLFYSVGIGQISSEVPQNLSASRPQDRQFILSSKKLLLSDSGFYLCAWADTDTEAFFGQGTRLTVV.

The chain uses TRBV9 and TRBJ1-5; D is perhaps TRBD1 (6 bases). Germline V gene lookup returns CDR1 SGDLS and CDR2 YYNGEE. The CDR3 is 14 amino acids. V was cut by 0 bases and J by 7 bases, with 11 bases left in between. In DNA, the CDR3 is TGTGCCAGCAGCGTAGAAGGGGGTTGGCAGCCCCAGCATTTT. Translated, it gives CASSVEGGWQPQHF.

V is TRBV30 and J is TRBJ1-3; D is possibly TRBD1 (6 bases). The germline gives CDR1 GTSNPN, CDR2 SVGIG (reference sequence). The ends were cut back, 7 bases at V and 4 bases at J, with 14 bases in the middle. The CDR3 covers 13 residues. CDR3 coding DNA: TGTGCCTCATTGGGGGCCTCAGGAAACACCATATATTTT. Translation gives CASLGASGNTIYF.

The chain is built from TRBV7-9 and TRBJ1-5; possible D gene TRBD1, 6 bases. This CDR3 contains 14 residues. Germline V gives CDR1 SEHNR, CDR2 FQNEAQ (reference sequence). Trimming left V 1 base short and J 5 bases short, with 9 bases between. The CDR3 DNA is TGTGCCAGCAGCTTAGGGGGGCAGGATCAGCCCCAGCATTTT. This encodes CASSLGGQDQPQHF.

The rearrangement joins TRBV7-9 to TRBJ2-5, with unresolved D. V lost 5 bases and J 5 bases, leaving 12 bases between the germline ends. CDR3 length equals 13 residues. Germline CDR1 is SEHNR and CDR2 is FQNEAQ (reference sequence). Here the CDR3 DNA reads TGTGCCAGCAGCCCGGTGAGCAGGGAGACCCAGTACTTC. It is translated as CASSPVSRETQYF.

This clone has only one observation. This chain uses TRBV19 with TRBJ1-5; 7 bases are a match to TRBD1. The ends lost 6 bases at V and 5 bases at J; junction bases unmatched: 1. Germline V gives CDR1 LNHDA, CDR2 SQIVND (reference sequence). CDR3 length equals 12 residues. In DNA form, the CDR3 reads TGTGCCAGTAGGACAGGGCATCAGCCCCAGCATTTT. Translated, it gives CASRTGHQPQHF.

V is TRBV13 and J is TRBJ2-5, with D uncertain. The CDR3 covers 12 residues. Germline V gene lookup returns CDR1 PRHDT and CDR2 FYEKMQ (reference sequence). Trimming pared 1 base from V and 5 bases from J, leaving 5 bases between. The CDR3 reads CASSLEAETQYF. The CDR3 region has the DNA TGTGCCAGCAGCTTAGAAGCGGAGACCCAGTACTTC.

The chain recombines TRBV6-1 with TRBJ1-2; TRBD1 is a possible D gene (6 bases). Per the germline V gene, CDR1 is MNHNS and CDR2 is SASEGT. V lost 5 bases to trimming and J lost 4 bases, with 11 bases between them. This CDR3 is built from 13 residues. CDR3: CASSKGTPYGYTF. The DNA of the CDR3 is TGTGCCAGCAGTAAAGGGACACCCTATGGCTACACCTTC.

The chain is built from TRBV9 and TRBJ1-1, with a possible D match to TRBD1 (6 bases). V was clipped by 6 bases and J by 0 bases, with 12 bases between them. This CDR3 is 14 amino acids long. Germline CDR1 is SGDLS and CDR2 is YYNGEE. The CDR3 protein is CASNKDRLNTEAFF. CDR3 coding DNA: TGTGCCAGCAATAAGGACAGATTGAACACTGAAGCTTTCTTT.

This sequence joins TRBV30 and TRBJ1-1; D is unclear. The CDR3 extends over 13 amino acids. V dropped 0 bases and J dropped 1 base, with 6 bases sitting between them. Germline V gene lookup returns CDR1 GTSNPN and CDR2 SVGIG (reference sequence). This chain's CDR3 is CAWSVWPNTEAFF. The CDR3 coding sequence is TGTGCCTGGAGTGTATGGCCGAACACTGAAGCTTTCTTT.

V usage is TRBV6-5 and J usage is TRBJ2-7, with D possibly matching TRBD1 (6 bases). CDR1 is MNHEY, CDR2 SVGAGI, per germline. V dropped 7 bases and J dropped 2 bases, with 12 bases sitting between them. This CDR3 has 13 amino acids. CDR3 nucleotide sequence: TGTGCCAGCACTCGACAGGACACCTACGAGCAGTACTTC. Translation gives CASTRQDTYEQYF.

This chain connects TRBV10-3 to TRBJ2-3, with 13 bases lining up with TRBD2. Per germline, CDR1 ENHRY and CDR2 SYGVKD. Germline trimming cut 2 bases from V and 5 bases from J; bases unmatched to any gene: 7. There are 17 residues in the CDR3. CDR3 sequence reads: CAISEQLAGGRGDTQYF. DNA of the CDR3: TGTGCCATCAGTGAGCAACTAGCGGGGGGGCGGGGAGATACGCAGTATTTT.

The chain combines TRBV5-1 with TRBJ2-2; unclear D gene. The CDR3 loop spans 15 amino acids. V was cut by 1 base and J by 1 base, with 8 bases left in between. Looked up from germline, CDR1 is SGHRS and CDR2 is YFSETQ. The CDR3 is CASSLTLKNTGELFF. The CDR3 DNA reads as TGCGCCAGCAGCTTGACTCTTAAGAACACCGGGGAGCTGTTTTTT.

The V and J genes are TRBV6-5 and TRBJ1-2; D gene ambiguous. CDR1 is MNHEY and CDR2 is SVGAGI in the germline V gene. This CDR3 has 15 amino acids. The germline V and J ends were trimmed by 0 bases and 2 bases, with 10 bases remaining between them. The CDR3 spells CASSYSAGNNYGYTF. The CDR3 nucleotides read TGTGCCAGCAGTTACTCGGCGGGGAACAACTATGGCTACACCTTC.

This clone occurred once. This sequence joins TRBV5-1 and TRBJ2-3; D not resolved. The CDR3 runs to 13 residues. Looked up from germline, CDR1 is SGHRS and CDR2 is YFSETQ. Trimming shortened V by 1 base and J by 2 bases, and 5 bases separated the two germline ends. The CDR3 sequence is CASSLYPTDTQYF. CDR3 sequence (DNA): TGCGCCAGCAGCTTGTATCCCACAGATACGCAGTATTTT.

V gene TRBV9 combines with J gene TRBJ1-1; 9 nucleotides line up with TRBD1. The CDR3 spans 14 residues. Germline V gene data show CDR1 as SGDLS and CDR2 as YYNGEE. The trim removed 4 bases at V and 8 bases at J, leaving 9 bases unmatched. This chain's CDR3 is CASSRPGQGEEAFF. The CDR3 DNA sequence: TGTGCCAGCAGCAGACCGGGACAGGGAGAGGAAGCTTTCTTT.

This chain connects TRBV25-1 to TRBJ2-7; TRBD1 aligns across 8 bases. J gave up 3 bases and V 6 bases, and 4 bases lay outside the gene matches. Germline CDR1 is MGHDK and CDR2 is SYGVNS. This CDR3 spans 13 amino acids. CDR3 DNA sequence: TGTGCCAGCAGGGGACAGGAGTTCTACGAGCAGTACTTC. It codes for CASRGQEFYEQYF.

The V and J genes are TRBV10-2 and TRBJ1-1; 10 bases are shared with TRBD1. The CDR3 consists of 18 residues. The trim removed 4 bases at V and 4 bases at J, leaving 15 bases unmatched. Per germline, CDR1 WSHSY and CDR2 SAAADI. The CDR3 sequence: CASSGVRTGGTRGTEAFF. The CDR3 DNA follows: TGCGCCAGCAGTGGAGTGCGGACAGGGGGAACTCGGGGCACTGAAGCTTTCTTT.

This chain links TRBV9 with TRBJ2-3; TRBD2 aligns across 8 bases. CDR1 SGDLS and CDR2 YYNGEE come from the germline V gene. This CDR3 spans 14 amino acids. The J segment lost 2 bases and the V segment lost 4 bases, leaving 3 bases of the junction unmatched. The DNA of the CDR3 is TGTGCCAGCAGCTACGGGGGGGACACAGATACGCAGTATTTT. Protein sequence: CASSYGGDTDTQYF.

V usage is TRBV7-2 and J usage is TRBJ1-2, with 8 bases fitting TRBD1. CDR1 and CDR2 (germline): SGHTA, FQGNSA. The CDR3 totals 14 residues. After removal of 6 bases from V and 4 bases from J, the junction contained 7 bases not matched to a gene. The CDR3 region is CASRSGQGAYGYTF. CDR3 nucleotide sequence: TGTGCCAGCAGGTCAGGACAGGGTGCCTATGGCTACACCTTC.

This chain joins TRBV2 and TRBJ1-5; TRBD1 matches at 8 bases. This CDR3 spans 20 amino acids. CDR1 and CDR2 from the germline V gene are SNHLY and FYNNEI. The V and J ends lost 6 bases and 3 bases, in that order; junction bases with no gene match: 22. The CDR3: CASSNAGRITDREDNQPQHF. The CDR3 DNA sequence: TGTGCCAGCAGCAACGCCGGCAGGATAACGGACAGGGAGGACAATCAGCCCCAGCATTTT.